Sequencing of this T cell receptor beta chain was carried out in a study of blood T cells in healthy people across ages. Overall study: About one barcoded beta molecule per two T cells was captured by template switching.

Study results and limitations: The CMV status of each donor remained undetermined, and this could have confounded shifts in expanded clonotypes. Roughly linearly, TCR beta diversity per million T cells fell as age increased.

Comments on this clonotype: What it recognizes is unknown.

It was with a sample-barcoded 5' primer and a J-beta primer mix that a second PCR of roughly 7 to 12 cycles was run. A template-switch adaptor that had 12 random nucleotides put a tag on each cDNA molecule. MiXCR, run by TCRdb on the 5' RACE reads, gives a single entry per CDR3 protein. Of about 970,000 distinct CDR3 sequences in the sample, roughly 51% were seen once. CDR1 is DFQATT and CDR2 is SNEGSKA in the germline V gene (reference sequence). Trimming took 2 bases from V and 3 from J, leaving 7 bases between them. The CDR3 contains 13 residues. This chain links TRBV20-1 with TRBJ2-2; D not certain. The sample was blood. The TCR sequence derives from a woman aged 55-69 years in good health. CDR3 bases: TGCAGTGCTAGAAGGCCGGACACCGGGGAGCTGTTTTTT. Its protein is CSARRPDTGELFF.